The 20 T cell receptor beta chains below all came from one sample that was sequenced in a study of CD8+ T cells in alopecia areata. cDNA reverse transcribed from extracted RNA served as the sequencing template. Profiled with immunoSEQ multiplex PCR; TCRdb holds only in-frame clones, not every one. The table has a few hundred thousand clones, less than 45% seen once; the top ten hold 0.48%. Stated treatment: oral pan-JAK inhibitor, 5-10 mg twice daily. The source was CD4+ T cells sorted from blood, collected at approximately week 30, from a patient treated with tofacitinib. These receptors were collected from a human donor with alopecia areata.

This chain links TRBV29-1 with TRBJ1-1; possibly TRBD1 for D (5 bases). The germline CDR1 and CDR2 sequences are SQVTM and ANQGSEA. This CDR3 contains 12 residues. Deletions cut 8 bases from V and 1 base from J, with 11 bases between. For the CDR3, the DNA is TGCAGCCCTTTACAGGCGAACACTGAAGCTTTCTTT. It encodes CSPLQANTEAFF. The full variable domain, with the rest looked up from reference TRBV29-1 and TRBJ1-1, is SAVISQKPSRDICQRGTSLTIQCQVDSQVTMMFWYRQQPGQSLTLIATANQGSEATYESGFVIDKFPISRPNLTFSTLTVSNMSPEDSSIYLCSPLQANTEAFFGQGTRLTVV.

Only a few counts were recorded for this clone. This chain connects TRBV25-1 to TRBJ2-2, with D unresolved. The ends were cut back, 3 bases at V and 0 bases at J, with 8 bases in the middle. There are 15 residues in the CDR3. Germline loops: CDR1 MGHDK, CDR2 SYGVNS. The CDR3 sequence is CASSDGQPNTGELFF. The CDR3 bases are TGTGCCAGCAGTGACGGGCAGCCGAACACCGGGGAGCTGTTTTTT.

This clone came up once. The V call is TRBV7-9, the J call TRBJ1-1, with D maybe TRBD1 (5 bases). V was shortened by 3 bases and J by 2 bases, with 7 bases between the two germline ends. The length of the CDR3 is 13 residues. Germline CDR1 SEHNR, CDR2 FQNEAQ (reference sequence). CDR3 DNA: TGTGCCAGCAGCTTCAGGGCAAACACTGAAGCTTTCTTT. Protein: CASSFRANTEAFF.

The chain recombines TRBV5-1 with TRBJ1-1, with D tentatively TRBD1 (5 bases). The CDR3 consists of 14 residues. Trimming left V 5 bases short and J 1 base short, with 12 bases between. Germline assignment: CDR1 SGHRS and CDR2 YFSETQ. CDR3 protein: CASSPHGANTEAFF. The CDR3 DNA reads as TGCGCCAGCAGTCCCCACGGGGCGAACACTGAAGCTTTCTTT.

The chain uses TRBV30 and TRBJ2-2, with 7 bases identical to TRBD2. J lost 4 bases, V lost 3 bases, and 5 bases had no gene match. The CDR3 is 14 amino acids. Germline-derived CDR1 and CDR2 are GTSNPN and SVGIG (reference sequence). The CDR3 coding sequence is TGTGCCTGGAGGGCGGGGGTCAGCACCGGGGAGCTGTTTTTT. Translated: CAWRAGVSTGELFF.

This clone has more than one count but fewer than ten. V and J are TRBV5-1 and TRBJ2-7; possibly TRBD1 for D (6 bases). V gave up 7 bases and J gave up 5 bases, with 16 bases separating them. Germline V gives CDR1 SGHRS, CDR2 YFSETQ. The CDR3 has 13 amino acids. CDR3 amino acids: CASYNDRPHEQYF. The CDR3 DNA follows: TGCGCCAGCTACAATGACAGGCCCCACGAGCAGTACTTC. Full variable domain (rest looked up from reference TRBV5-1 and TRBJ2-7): KAGVTQTPRYLIKTRGQQVTLSCSPISGHRSVSWYQQTPGQGLQFLFEYFSETQRNKGNFPGRFSGRQFSNSRSEMNVSTLELGDSALYLCASYNDRPHEQYFGPGTRLTVT.

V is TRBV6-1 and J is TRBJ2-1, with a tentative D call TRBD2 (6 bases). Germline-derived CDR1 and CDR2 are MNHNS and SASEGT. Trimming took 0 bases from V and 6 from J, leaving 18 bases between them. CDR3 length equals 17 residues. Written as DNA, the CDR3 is TGTGCCAGCAGTGAAGCCAGTTGGAGGGTTCTCGGCAATGAGCAGTTCTTC. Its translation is CASSEASWRVLGNEQFF.

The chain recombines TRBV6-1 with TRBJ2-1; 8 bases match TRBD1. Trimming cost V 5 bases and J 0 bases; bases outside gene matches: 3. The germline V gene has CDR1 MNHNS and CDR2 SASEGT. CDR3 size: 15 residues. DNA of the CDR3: TGTGCCAGCAGTACGGACAGGGTCTCCTACAATGAGCAGTTCTTC. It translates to CASSTDRVSYNEQFF.

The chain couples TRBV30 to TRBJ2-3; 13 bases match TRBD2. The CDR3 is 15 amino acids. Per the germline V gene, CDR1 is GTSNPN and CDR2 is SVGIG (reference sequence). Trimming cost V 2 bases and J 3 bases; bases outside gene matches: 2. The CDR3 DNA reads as TGTGCCTGGAGTCGACTAGCGGGGGGAACAGATACGCAGTATTTT. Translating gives CAWSRLAGGTDTQYF.

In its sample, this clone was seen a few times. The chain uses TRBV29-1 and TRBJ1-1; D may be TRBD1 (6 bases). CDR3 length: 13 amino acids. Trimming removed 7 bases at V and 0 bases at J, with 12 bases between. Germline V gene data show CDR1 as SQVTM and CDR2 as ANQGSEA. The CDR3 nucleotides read TGCAGCGGCAGGGGCCGAATGAACACTGAAGCTTTCTTT. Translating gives CSGRGRMNTEAFF.

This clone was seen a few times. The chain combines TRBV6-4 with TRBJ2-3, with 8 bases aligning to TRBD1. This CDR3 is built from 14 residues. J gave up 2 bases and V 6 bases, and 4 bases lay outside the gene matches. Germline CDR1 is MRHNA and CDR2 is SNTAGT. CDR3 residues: CASSDRGFTDTQYF. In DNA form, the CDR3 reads TGTGCCAGCAGCGACAGGGGCTTCACAGATACGCAGTATTTT.

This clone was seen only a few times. Here the CDR3 DNA reads TGTGCCGAGGATGGACAGTTCTTTAATTCACCCCTCCACTTT. Amino acids: CAEDGQFFNSPLHF. This chain joins TRBV7-2 and TRBJ1-6; D possibly corresponds to TRBD1 (6 bases). From germline, CDR1 is SGHTA and CDR2 FQGNSA. This CDR3 is 14 amino acids long. V was clipped by 11 bases and J by 6 bases, with 17 bases between them.

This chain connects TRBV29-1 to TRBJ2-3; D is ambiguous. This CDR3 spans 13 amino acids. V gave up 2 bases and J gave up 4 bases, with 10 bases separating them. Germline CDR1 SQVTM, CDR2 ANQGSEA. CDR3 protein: CSVERVAADTQYF. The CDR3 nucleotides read TGCAGCGTTGAACGGGTGGCCGCAGATACGCAGTATTTT.

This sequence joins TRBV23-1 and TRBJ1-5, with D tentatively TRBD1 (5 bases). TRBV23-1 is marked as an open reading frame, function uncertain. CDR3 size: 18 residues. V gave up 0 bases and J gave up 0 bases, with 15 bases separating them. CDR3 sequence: CASSQSAGGRDSNQPQHF. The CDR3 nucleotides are TGCGCCAGCAGTCAATCCGCCGGGGGGAGGGATAGCAATCAGCCCCAGCATTTT.

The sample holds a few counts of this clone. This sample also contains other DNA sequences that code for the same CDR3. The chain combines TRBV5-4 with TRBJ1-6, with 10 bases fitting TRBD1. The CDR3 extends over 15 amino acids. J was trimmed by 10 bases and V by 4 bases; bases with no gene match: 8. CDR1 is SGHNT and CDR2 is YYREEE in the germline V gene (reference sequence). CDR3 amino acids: CASSLAGTGDSPLHF. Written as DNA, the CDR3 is TGTGCCAGCAGCCTAGCCGGGACAGGGGACTCACCCCTCCACTTT.

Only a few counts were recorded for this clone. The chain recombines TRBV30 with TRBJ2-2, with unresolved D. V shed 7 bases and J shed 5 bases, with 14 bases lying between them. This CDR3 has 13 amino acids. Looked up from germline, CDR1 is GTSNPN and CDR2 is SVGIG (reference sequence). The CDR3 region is CAYDRLGTGELFF. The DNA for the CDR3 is TGTGCCTACGACCGGCTGGGGACCGGGGAGCTGTTTTTT.

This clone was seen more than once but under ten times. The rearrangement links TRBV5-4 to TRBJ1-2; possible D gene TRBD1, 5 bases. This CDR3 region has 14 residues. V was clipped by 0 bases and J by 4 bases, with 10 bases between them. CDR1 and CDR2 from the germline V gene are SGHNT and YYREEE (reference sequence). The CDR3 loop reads CASSLVGGPYGYTF. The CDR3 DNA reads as TGTGCCAGCAGCTTGGTGGGGGGACCCTATGGCTACACCTTC.

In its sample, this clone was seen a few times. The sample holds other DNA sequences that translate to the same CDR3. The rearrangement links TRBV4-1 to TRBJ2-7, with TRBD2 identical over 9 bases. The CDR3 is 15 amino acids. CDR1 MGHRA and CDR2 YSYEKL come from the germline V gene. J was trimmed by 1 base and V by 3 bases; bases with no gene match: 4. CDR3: CASSQAGGESYEQYF. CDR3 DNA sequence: TGCGCCAGCAGCCAGGCGGGGGGGGAGTCCTACGAGCAGTACTTC.

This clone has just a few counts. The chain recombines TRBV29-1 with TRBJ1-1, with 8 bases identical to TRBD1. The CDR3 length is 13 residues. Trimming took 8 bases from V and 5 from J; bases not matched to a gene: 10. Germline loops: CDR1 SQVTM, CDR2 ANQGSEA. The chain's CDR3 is CSFSQGVSTEAFF. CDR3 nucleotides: TGCAGCTTTTCACAGGGGGTTAGTACTGAAGCTTTCTTT.

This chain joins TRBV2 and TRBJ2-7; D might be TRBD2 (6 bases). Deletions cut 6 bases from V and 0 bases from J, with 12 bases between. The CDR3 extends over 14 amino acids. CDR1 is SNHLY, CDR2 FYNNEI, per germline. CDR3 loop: CASRWAGSSYEQYF. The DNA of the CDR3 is TGTGCCAGCAGGTGGGCGGGGAGCTCCTACGAGCAGTACTTC.